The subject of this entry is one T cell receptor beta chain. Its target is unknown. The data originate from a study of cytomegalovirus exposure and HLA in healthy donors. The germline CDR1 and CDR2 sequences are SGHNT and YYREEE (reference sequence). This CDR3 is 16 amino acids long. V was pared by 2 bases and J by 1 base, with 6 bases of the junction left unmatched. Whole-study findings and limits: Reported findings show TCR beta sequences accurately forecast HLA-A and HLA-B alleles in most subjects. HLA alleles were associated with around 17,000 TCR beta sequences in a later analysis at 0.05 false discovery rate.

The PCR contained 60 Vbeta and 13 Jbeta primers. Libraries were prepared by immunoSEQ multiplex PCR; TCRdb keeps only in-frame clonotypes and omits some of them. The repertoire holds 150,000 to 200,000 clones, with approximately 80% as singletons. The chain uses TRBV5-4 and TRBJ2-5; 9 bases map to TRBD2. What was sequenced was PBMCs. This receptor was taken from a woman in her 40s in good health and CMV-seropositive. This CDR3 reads CASSLGAGGFQETQYF. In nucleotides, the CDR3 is TGTGCCAGCAGCTTAGGAGCGGGGGGTTTCCAAGAGACCCAGTACTTC. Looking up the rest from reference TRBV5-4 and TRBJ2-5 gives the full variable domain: ETGVTQSPTHLIKTRGQQVTLRCSSQSGHNTVSWYQQALGQGPQFIFQYYREEENGRGNFPPRFSGLQFPNYSSELNVNALELDDSALYLCASSLGAGGFQETQYFGPGTRLLVL.